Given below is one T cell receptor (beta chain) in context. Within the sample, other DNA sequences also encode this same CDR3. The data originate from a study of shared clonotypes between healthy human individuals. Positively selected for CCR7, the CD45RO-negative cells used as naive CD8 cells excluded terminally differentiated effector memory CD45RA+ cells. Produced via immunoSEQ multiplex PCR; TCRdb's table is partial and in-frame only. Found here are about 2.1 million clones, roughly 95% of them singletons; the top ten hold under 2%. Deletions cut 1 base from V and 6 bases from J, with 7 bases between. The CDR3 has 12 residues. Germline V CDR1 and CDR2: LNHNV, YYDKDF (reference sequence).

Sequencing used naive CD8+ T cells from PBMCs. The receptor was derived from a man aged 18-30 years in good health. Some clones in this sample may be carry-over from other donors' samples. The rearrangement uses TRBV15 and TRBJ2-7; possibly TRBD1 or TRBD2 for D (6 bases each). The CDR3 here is CATSRGGAEQYF. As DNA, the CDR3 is TGTGCCACCAGCAGAGGGGGGGCCGAGCAGTACTTC.